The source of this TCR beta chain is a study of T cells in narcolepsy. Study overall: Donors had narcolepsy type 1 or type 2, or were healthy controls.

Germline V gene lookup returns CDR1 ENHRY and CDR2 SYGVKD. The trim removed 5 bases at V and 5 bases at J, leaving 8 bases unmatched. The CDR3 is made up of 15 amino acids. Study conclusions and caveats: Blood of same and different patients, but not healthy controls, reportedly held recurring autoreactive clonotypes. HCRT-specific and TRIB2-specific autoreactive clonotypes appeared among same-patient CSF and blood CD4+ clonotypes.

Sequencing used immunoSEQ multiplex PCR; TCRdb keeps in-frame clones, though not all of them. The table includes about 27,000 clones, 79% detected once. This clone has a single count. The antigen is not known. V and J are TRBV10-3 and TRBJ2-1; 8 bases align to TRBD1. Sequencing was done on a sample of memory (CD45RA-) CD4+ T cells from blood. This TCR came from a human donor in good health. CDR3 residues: CAISKGQGTDNEQFF. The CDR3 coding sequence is TGTGCCATCAGTAAAGGACAGGGAACTGACAATGAGCAGTTCTTC.